A selection of T cell receptor beta chains follows, all from one sample in a study of cytomegalovirus exposure and HLA in healthy donors. Repertoires were generated with immunoSEQ multiplex PCR, while TCRdb's copy carries only in-frame clones and drops some. Of approximately 150,000 clones listed, over 80% are singletons. Sequencing was performed on PBMCs. Receptors originate from a man younger than 30 in good health and CMV-seropositive. Both conserved end residues are part of each CDR3. The order of the fields is D gene, clone size, V gene, J gene, CDR3 DNA, CDR3 protein. D genes are given only for firm matches. Some rows mark clone size as missing; the rest say once, few, many or name a class of expanded clone.

TRBD1	NA	TRBV9	TRBJ2-7	TGTGCCAGCAGCGTGGGACAGGCAGCCTACGAGCAGTACTTC	CASSVGQAAYEQYF
NA	NA	TRBV9	TRBJ1-2	TGTGCCAGCAGCGCACCCGGGACAACTAACTATGGCTACACCTTC	CASSAPGTTNYGYTF
NA	NA	TRBV25-1	TRBJ1-2	TGTGCCAGCAGTTTCAGGGAGGTTGGCTACACCTTC	CASSFREVGYTF
NA	NA	TRBV11-3	TRBJ2-2	TGTGCCAGCAGCCTGGGAGGGAACACCGGGGAGCTGTTTTTT	CASSLGGNTGELFF
NA	NA	TRBV6-4	TRBJ2-3	TGTGCCAGCAGCCCGGGAGACACAGATACGCAGTATTTT	CASSPGDTDTQYF
TRBD2	NA	TRBV6-4	TRBJ2-1	TGTGCCAGCAGCCGCAGCGGGAGTGCGGATGAGCAGTTCTTC	CASSRSGSADEQFF
TRBD2	NA	TRBV9	TRBJ2-5	TGTGCCAGCAGCGTAGCTGGGGAGGGGCCACAAGAGACCCAGTACTTC	CASSVAGEGPQETQYF
NA	NA	TRBV6-1	TRBJ2-2	TGTGCCAGCAGATCTAGCTGGAGGGCAACCGGGGAGCTGTTTTTT	CASRSSWRATGELFF
TRBD1	NA	TRBV28	TRBJ2-2	TGTGCCAGCAGAGGACAGGGGGCCTTTGGCACCGGGGAGCTGTTTTTT	CASRGQGAFGTGELFF
NA	NA	TRBV7-2	TRBJ1-1	TGTGCCACCCTTCTCGGGAGCACTGAAGCTTTCTTT	CATLLGSTEAFF
TRBD2	NA	TRBV27	TRBJ2-1	TGTGCCAGCAGTTTCTTGACTAGCGGGGTGGCAGTAACCTACAATGAGCAGTTCTTC	CASSFLTSGVAVTYNEQFF
TRBD2	NA	TRBV5-4	TRBJ2-3	TGTGCCAGCAGCTTTCTAAGCGGGGGGGGAACAGATACGCAGTATTTT	CASSFLSGGGTDTQYF
TRBD1	NA	TRBV5-1	TRBJ1-6	TGCGCCAGCAGCTTCGGCGGGGGACAGGAATCACCCCTCCACTTT	CASSFGGGQESPLHF
NA	NA	TRBV14	TRBJ2-7	TGTGCCAGCAGCCCTCTAAGACAGGTCCCCTACGAGCAGTACTTC	CASSPLRQVPYEQYF
NA	NA	TRBV5-1	TRBJ1-1	TGCGCCAGCAGCTTGGACTGGGGGCTAAACACTGAAGCTTTCTTT	CASSLDWGLNTEAFF
NA	NA	TRBV5-1	TRBJ1-1	TGCGCCAGCAGCTTGGGACAAGGAGGGAACACTGAAGCTTTCTTT	CASSLGQGGNTEAFF
TRBD1	NA	TRBV10-1	TRBJ1-1	TGCGCCAGCAGTGAGTCAGGGACAGCGAACACTGAAGCTTTCTTT	CASSESGTANTEAFF
TRBD1	few	TRBV18	TRBJ2-1	TGTGCCAGCTCACCCAGGACAGGGTCCAATGAGCAGTTCTTC	CASSPRTGSNEQFF
NA	NA	TRBV18	TRBJ1-4	TGTGCCAGCTCAAGAGTCGGAAGCGAGAATGAAAAACTGTTTTTT	CASSRVGSENEKLFF
NA	NA	TRBV7-2	TRBJ1-3	TGTGCCAGCAGCTTAGATACGGTTGGAAACACCATATATTTT	CASSLDTVGNTIYF
NA	NA	TRBV2	TRBJ2-1	TGTGCCAGCAGCATATATGTGGGGCAGACCAATGAGCAGTTCTTC	CASSIYVGQTNEQFF
TRBD1	NA	TRBV2	TRBJ1-2	TGTGCCAGCAGGTCCGGGACAGGGAATGGCTACACCTTC	CASRSGTGNGYTF
NA	few	TRBV29-1	TRBJ1-2	TGCAGCGGGGTTATGGAGGAAGGCTACACCTTC	CSGVMEEGYTF
TRBD1	NA	TRBV5-1	TRBJ1-1	TGCGCCAGCAGCCTACTGGACAGGGGTTACACTGAAGCTTTCTTT	CASSLLDRGYTEAFF
NA	NA	TRBV11-2	TRBJ1-5	TGTGCCAGCAGCCCAGAGGGCCAGCCCCAGCATTTT	CASSPEGQPQHF
TRBD1	NA	TRBV5-1	TRBJ1-1	TGCGCCAGCAGCTTGGTGAGACAGGGAACGAACACTGAAGCTTTCTTT	CASSLVRQGTNTEAFF
NA	NA	TRBV14	TRBJ2-1	TGTGCCAGCAGCCAAGAGCTATCATACAATGAGCAGTTCTTC	CASSQELSYNEQFF
TRBD2	NA	TRBV11-2	TRBJ2-1	TGTGCCAGCAGCCGCACTAGCGGGGGGGGCAATGAGCAGTTCTTC	CASSRTSGGGNEQFF
NA	NA	TRBV9	TRBJ1-4	TGTGCCAGCAGCGTAGAGGGAGGGCGGGGAGAAAAACTGTTTTTT	CASSVEGGRGEKLFF
NA	NA	TRBV7-2	TRBJ2-3	TGTGCCAGCAGCCTCACAGATACGCAGTATTTT	CASSLTDTQYF
TRBD2	NA	TRBV2	TRBJ2-1	TGTGCCAGCAGGGCCATTGCCGGGAGGTTGAATGAGCAGTTCTTC	CASRAIAGRLNEQFF
TRBD2	NA	TRBV13	TRBJ2-7	TGTGCCAGCAGCCCTTTCCGAGCGGGGGGGTTAAACGAGCAGTACTTC	CASSPFRAGGLNEQYF
NA	NA	TRBV19	TRBJ2-3	TGTGCCAGTAGTATTTCCGACTATACGCAGTATTTT	CASSISDYTQYF
NA	NA	TRBV6-1	TRBJ2-5	TGTGCCAGCAGTGCGCCTGGAGGTTATGAGACCCAGTACTTC	CASSAPGGYETQYF
TRBD1	NA	TRBV5-1	TRBJ2-5	TGCGCCAGCAGCTTTTTTCCGGGACAGGGGGAGACCCAGTACTTC	CASSFFPGQGETQYF
NA	few	TRBV25-1	TRBJ2-7	TGTGCCAGCAGTGAATTAGGGGGAGTCAAGGACGAGCAGTACTTC	CASSELGGVKDEQYF
TRBD2	NA	TRBV7-9	TRBJ2-1	TGTGCCAGCCGGCCCGGACTAGCGGGAGTTAAGTTCTTC	CASRPGLAGVKFF
TRBD2	NA	TRBV6-1	TRBJ2-7	TGTGCCAGCAGTGAAACTGGCGGGAGCTCCTACGAGCAGTACTTC	CASSETGGSSYEQYF
TRBD2	NA	TRBV25-1	TRBJ2-3	TGTGCCAGCAGTGTGGCTAGCGGTAGCACAGATACGCAGTATTTT	CASSVASGSTDTQYF
NA	NA	TRBV11-2	TRBJ2-7	TGTGCCAGCAGTCCTATACGGGGTACCTACGAGCAGTACTTC	CASSPIRGTYEQYF